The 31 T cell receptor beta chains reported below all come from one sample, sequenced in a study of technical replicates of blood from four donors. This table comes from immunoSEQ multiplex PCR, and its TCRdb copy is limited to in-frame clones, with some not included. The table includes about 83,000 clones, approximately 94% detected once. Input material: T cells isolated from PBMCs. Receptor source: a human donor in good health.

CDR3 DNA: TGTGCCAGCAGTTACGTAGGGGTTAATCAGCCCCAGCATTTT. Amino acid sequence: CASSYVGVNQPQHF. The chain employs TRBV6-5 and TRBJ1-5; D might be TRBD1 (5 bases). The V and J ends lost 2 bases and 4 bases respectively, with 9 bases between them. Germline values: CDR1 MNHEY, CDR2 SVGAGI. The CDR3 is 14 residues long.

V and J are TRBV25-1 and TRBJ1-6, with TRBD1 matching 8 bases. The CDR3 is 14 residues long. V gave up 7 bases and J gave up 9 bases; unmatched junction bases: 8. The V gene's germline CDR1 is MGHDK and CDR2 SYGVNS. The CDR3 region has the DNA TGTGCCAGCACCTCTGACAGGGGACGTTCACCCCTCCACTTT. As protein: CASTSDRGRSPLHF.

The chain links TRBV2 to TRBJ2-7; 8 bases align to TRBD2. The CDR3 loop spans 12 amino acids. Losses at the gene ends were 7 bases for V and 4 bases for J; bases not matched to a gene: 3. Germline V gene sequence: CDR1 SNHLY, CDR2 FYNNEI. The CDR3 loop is CASKLAGYEQYF. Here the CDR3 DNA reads TGTGCCAGCAAGTTAGCGGGATACGAGCAGTACTTC.

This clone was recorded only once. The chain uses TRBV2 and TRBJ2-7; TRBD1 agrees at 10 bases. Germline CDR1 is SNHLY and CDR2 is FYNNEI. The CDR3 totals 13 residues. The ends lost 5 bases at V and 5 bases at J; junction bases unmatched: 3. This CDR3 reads CASSWDRGDEQYF. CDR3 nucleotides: TGTGCCAGCAGTTGGGACAGGGGAGACGAGCAGTACTTC.

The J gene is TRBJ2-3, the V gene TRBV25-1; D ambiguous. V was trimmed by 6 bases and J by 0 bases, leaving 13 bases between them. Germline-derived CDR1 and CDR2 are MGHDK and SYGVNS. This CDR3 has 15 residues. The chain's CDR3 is CASRPPTESTDTQYF. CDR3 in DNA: TGTGCCAGCAGACCTCCGACGGAGAGCACAGATACGCAGTATTTT.

CDR3 in amino acids: CATIGGNTEAFF. The CDR3 coding sequence is TGTGCCACCATAGGAGGGAACACTGAAGCTTTCTTT. The chain couples TRBV15 to TRBJ1-1; D call uncertain. From germline, CDR1 is LNHNV and CDR2 YYDKDF (reference sequence). The CDR3 spans 12 residues. Trimming shortened V by 7 bases and J by 1 base, and 7 bases separated the two germline ends.

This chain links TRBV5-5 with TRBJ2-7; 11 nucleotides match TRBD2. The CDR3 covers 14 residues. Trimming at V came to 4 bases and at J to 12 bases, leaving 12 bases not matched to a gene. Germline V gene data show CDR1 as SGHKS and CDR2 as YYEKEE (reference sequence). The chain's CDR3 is CASSPPGLAVQSYF. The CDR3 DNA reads TGTGCCAGCAGCCCACCGGGACTAGCGGTCCAGTCGTACTTC.

This chain's CDR3 is CASSSGLDPETQYF. The CDR3 DNA is TGTGCCAGCAGTTCAGGACTAGATCCGGAGACCCAGTACTTC. This chain connects TRBV27 to TRBJ2-5, with TRBD2 identical over 7 bases. This CDR3 is 14 amino acids long. The germline V gene has CDR1 MNHEY and CDR2 SMNVEV (reference sequence). The junction had 7 bases not matched to a gene; V was cut back by 4 bases and J by 5 bases.

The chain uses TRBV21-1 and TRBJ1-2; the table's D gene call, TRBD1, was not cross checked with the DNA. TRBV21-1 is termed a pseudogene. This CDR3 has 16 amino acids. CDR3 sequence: CASLLESRSTDYGYTF. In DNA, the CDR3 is TGTGCCAGCCTGCTTGAATCCCGCTCGACAGACTATGGCTACACCTTC.

The CDR3 DNA follows: TGTGCCAGCAGTTACTCGAGAAGGGGATCATACAATGAGCAGTTCTTC. Translation: CASSYSRRGSYNEQFF. The chain couples TRBV6-5 to TRBJ2-1, with TRBD1 as a possible D gene (5 bases). CDR1 MNHEY and CDR2 SVGAGI come from the germline V gene. The germline V and J ends were trimmed by 0 bases and 4 bases, with 13 bases remaining between them. The CDR3 sequence is 16 residues long.

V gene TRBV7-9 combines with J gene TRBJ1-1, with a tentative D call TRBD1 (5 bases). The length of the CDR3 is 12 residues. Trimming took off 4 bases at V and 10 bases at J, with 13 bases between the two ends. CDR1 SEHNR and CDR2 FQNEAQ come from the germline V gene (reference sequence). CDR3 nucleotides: TGTGCCAGCAGCTCTGGGGGGTGGGCAGCTTTCTTT. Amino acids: CASSSGGWAAFF.

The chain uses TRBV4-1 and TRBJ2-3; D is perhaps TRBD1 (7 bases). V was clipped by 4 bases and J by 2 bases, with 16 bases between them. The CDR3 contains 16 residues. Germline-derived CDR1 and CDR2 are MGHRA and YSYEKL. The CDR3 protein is CASSPLGGTVTDTQYF. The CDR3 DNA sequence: TGCGCCAGCAGCCCCCTCGGAGGGACAGTCACAGATACGCAGTATTTT.

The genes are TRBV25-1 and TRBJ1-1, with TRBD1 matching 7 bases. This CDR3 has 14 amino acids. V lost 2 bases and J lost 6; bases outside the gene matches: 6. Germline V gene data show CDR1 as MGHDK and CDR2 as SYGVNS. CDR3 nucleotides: TGTGCCAGCAGTGAACCCGCCAGGGGGGCTGAAGCTTTCTTT. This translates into CASSEPARGAEAFF. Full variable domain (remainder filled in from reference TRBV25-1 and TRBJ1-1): EADIYQTPRYLVIGTGKKITLECSQTMGHDKMYWYQQDPGMELHLIHYSYGVNSTEKGDLSSESTVSRIRTEHFPLTLESARPSHTSQYLCASSEPARGAEAFFGQGTRLTVV.

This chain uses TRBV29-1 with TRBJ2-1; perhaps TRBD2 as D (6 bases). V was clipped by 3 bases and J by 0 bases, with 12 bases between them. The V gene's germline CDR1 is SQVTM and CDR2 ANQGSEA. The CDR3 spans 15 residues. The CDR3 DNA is TGCAGCGTTGAGATTAGCGGAAGCTCCTACAATGAGCAGTTCTTC. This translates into CSVEISGSSYNEQFF.

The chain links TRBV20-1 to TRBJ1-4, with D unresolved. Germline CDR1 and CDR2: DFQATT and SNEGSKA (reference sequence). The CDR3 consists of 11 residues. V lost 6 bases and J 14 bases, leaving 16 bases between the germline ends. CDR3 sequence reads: CSATGPFGLFF. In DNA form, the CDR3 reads TGCAGTGCCACTGGGCCGTTTGGGCTGTTTTTT.

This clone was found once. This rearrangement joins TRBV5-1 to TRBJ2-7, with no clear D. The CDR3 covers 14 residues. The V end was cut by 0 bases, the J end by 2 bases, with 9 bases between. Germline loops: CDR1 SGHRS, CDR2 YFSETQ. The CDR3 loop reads CASSLEPGTYEQYF. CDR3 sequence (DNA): TGCGCCAGCAGCTTGGAGCCAGGCACCTACGAGCAGTACTTC. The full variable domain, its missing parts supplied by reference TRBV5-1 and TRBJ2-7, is KAGVTQTPRYLIKTRGQQVTLSCSPISGHRSVSWYQQTPGQGLQFLFEYFSETQRNKGNFPGRFSGRQFSNSRSEMNVSTLELGDSALYLCASSLEPGTYEQYFGPGTRLTVT.

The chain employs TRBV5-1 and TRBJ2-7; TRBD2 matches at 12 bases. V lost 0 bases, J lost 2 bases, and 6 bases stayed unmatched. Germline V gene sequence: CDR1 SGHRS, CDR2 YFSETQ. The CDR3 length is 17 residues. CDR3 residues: CASSLDPSGGGTYEQYF. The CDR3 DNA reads TGCGCCAGCAGCTTGGATCCTAGCGGGGGGGGTACCTACGAGCAGTACTTC.

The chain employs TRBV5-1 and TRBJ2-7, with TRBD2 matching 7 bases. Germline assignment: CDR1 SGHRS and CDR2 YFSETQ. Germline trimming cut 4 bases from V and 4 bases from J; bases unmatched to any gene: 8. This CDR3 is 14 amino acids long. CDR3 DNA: TGCGCCAGCAGCGGAGTAGCGGGCCCTTACGAGCAGTACTTC. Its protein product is CASSGVAGPYEQYF.

Here the CDR3 DNA reads TGTGCCTGGACCTTAGGCGGGAGCGGTGCCTCCTACGAGCAGTACTTC. It yields the protein CAWTLGGSGASYEQYF. The chain joins TRBV30 to TRBJ2-7, with TRBD2 matching 7 bases. CDR3 length: 16 residues. Germline trimming cut 4 bases from V and 0 bases from J; bases unmatched to any gene: 12. In germline, CDR1 is GTSNPN, CDR2 SVGIG (reference sequence). The complete variable domain, with remaining parts taken from reference TRBV30 and TRBJ2-7, reads SQTIHQWPATLVQPVGSPLSLECTVEGTSNPNLYWYRQAAGRGLQLLFYSVGIGQISSEVPQNLSASRPQDRQFILSSKKLLLSDSGFYLCAWTLGGSGASYEQYFGPGTRLTVT.

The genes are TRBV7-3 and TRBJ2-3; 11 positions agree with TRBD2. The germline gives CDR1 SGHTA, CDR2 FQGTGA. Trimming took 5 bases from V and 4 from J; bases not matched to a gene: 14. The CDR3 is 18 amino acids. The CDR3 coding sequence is TGTGCCAGCAGCCCTCAGACTAGCGGGGAGTTTTTGGCAGATACGCAGTATTTT. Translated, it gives CASSPQTSGEFLADTQYF.

DNA of the CDR3: TGTGCCAGCAGCTCCGGGACAGCAAGCTCCTACAATGAGCAGTTCTTC. Its protein product is CASSSGTASSYNEQFF. The chain uses TRBV7-7 and TRBJ2-1, with TRBD1 identical over 7 bases. The CDR3 runs to 16 residues. Germline V gene data show CDR1 as SSHAT and CDR2 as FNYEAQ (reference sequence). Germline trimming cut 4 bases from V and 0 bases from J; bases unmatched to any gene: 6.

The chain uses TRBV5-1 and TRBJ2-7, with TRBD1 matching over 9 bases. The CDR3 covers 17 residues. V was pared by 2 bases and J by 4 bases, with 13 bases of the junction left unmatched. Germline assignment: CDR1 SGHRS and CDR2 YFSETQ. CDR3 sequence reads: CASSFSLLQGAGYEQYF. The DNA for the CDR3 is TGCGCCAGCAGCTTCTCCCTTCTACAGGGGGCTGGGTACGAGCAGTACTTC.

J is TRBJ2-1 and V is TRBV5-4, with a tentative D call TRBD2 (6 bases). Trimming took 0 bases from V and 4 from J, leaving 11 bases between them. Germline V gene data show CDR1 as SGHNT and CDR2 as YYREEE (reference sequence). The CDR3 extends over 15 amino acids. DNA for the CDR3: TGTGCCAGCAGCTTGGACAGGACTACATACAATGAGCAGTTCTTC. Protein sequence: CASSLDRTTYNEQFF. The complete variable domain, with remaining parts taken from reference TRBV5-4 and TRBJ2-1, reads ETGVTQSPTHLIKTRGQQVTLRCSSQSGHNTVSWYQQALGQGPQFIFQYYREEENGRGNFPPRFSGLQFPNYSSELNVNALELDDSALYLCASSLDRTTYNEQFFGPGTRLTVL.

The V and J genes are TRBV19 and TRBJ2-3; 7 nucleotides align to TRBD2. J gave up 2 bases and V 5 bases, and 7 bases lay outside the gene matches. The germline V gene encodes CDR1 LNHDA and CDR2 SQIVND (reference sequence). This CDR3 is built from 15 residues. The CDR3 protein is CASSQIAGATDTQYF. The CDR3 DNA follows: TGTGCCAGTAGTCAAATAGCGGGCGCCACAGATACGCAGTATTTT.

CDR3 nucleotide sequence: TGTGCCAGCAGGGCGGGGGGTTACAATGAGCAGTTCTTC. Protein sequence: CASRAGGYNEQFF. The rearrangement joins TRBV6-1 to TRBJ2-1; the match to TRBD2 covers 8 bases. CDR1 is MNHNS and CDR2 is SASEGT in the germline V gene. The CDR3 totals 13 residues. With 6 bases clipped from V and 4 bases from J, the junction kept 2 bases outside the gene matches.

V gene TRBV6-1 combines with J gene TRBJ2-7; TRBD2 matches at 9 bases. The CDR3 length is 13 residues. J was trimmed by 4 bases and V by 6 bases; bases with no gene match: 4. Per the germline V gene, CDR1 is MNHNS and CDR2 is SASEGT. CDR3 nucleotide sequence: TGTGCCAGCAGGAATAGCGGGGGTTACGAGCAGTACTTC. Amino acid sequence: CASRNSGGYEQYF.

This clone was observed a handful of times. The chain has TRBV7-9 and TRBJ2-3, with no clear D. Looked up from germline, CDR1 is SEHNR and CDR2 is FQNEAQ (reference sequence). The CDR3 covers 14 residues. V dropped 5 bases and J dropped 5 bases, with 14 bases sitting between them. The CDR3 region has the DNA TGTGCCAGCAGCCCGAGAGTCGGGTTAGATACGCAGTATTTT. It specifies CASSPRVGLDTQYF. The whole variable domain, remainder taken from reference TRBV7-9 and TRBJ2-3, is DTGVSQNPRHKITKRGQNVTFRCDPISEHNRLYWYRQTLGQGPEFLTYFQNEAQLEKSRLLSDRFSAERPKGSFSTLEIQRTEQGDSAMYLCASSPRVGLDTQYFGPGTRLTVL.

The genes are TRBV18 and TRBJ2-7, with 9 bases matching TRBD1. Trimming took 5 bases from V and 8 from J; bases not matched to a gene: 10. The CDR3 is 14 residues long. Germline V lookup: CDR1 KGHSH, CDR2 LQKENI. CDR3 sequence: CASSANRGPKKQYF. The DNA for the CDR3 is TGTGCCAGCTCAGCCAACAGGGGGCCTAAGAAGCAGTACTTC.

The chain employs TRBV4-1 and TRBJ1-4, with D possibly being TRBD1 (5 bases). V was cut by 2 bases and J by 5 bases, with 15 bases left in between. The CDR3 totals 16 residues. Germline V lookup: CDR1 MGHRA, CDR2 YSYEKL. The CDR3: CASSQNTDRANEKLFF. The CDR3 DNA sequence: TGCGCCAGCAGCCAAAATACCGACAGAGCAAATGAAAAACTGTTTTTT.

For the CDR3, the DNA is TGTGCCACCAGCGGAACGACAGGGGTGACAGATACGCAGTATTTT. Translating it yields CATSGTTGVTDTQYF. The rearrangement links TRBV15 to TRBJ2-3; TRBD1 agrees at 8 bases. Trimming took 5 bases from V and 3 from J; bases not matched to a gene: 7. CDR1 is LNHNV and CDR2 is YYDKDF in the germline V gene (reference sequence). The CDR3 runs to 15 residues.

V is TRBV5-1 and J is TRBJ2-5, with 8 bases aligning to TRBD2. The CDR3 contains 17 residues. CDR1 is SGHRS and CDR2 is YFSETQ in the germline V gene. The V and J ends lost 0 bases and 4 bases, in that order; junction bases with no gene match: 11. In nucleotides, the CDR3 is TGCGCCAGCAGCTTGGGTCTCCGGGGGGGCGGCGGAGAGACCCAGTACTTC. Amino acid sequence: CASSLGLRGGGGETQYF.